The clone carrying this TCR beta chain came up a few times. Its antigen is as yet unknown. Germline V gene data show CDR1 as MGHRA and CDR2 as YSYEKL. The V and J ends lost 1 base and 3 bases respectively, with 9 bases between them. This CDR3 is built from 15 residues. This entry is derived from a study of T cells after yellow fever vaccination. General study points: The secondary response was weaker but peaked faster, day 5 versus 15. Reappearance after the booster was observed for most primary-vaccination clones (about 96% CD4, roughly 90% CD8).

Via MiXCR, TCRdb re-called the 5' RACE reads, giving one row per CDR3 protein. The sample includes hundreds of thousands of distinct CDR3 sequences, under 20% seen only once; the top ten take roughly a sixth. The TCR sequence derives from a man aged 18 to 30 who received the YFV17D yellow fever vaccine. This sample comprised PBMCs, obtained before the yellow fever booster vaccination. V usage is TRBV4-1 and J usage is TRBJ1-4; D uncertain. CDR3 bases: TGCGCCAGCAGCCAAGGATTCGGACCTAATGAAAAACTGTTTTTT. Its protein is CASSQGFGPNEKLFF.